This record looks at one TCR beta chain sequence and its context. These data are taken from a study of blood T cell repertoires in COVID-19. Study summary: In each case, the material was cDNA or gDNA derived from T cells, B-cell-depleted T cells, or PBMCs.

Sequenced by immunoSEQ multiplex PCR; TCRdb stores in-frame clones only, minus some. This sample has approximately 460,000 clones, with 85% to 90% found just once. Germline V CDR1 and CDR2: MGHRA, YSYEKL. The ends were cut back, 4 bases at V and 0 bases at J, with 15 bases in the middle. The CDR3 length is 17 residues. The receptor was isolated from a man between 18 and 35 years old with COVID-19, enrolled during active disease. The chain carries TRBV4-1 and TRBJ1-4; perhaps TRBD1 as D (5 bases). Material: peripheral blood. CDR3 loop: CASSRRQSQATNEKLFF. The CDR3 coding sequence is TGCGCCAGCAGCCGCCGACAGAGTCAAGCAACTAATGAAAAACTGTTTTTT.